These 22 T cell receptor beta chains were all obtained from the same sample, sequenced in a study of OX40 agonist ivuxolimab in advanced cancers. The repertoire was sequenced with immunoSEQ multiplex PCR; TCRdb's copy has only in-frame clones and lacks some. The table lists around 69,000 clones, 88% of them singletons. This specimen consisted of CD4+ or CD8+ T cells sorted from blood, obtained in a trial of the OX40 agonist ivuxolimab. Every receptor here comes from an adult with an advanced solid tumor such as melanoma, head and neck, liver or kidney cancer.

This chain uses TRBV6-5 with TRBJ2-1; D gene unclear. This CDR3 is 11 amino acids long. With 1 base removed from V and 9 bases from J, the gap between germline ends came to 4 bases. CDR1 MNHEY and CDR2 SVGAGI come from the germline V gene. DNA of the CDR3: TGTGCCAGCAGTTACTTTGGTGAGCAGTTCTTC. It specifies CASSYFGEQFF.

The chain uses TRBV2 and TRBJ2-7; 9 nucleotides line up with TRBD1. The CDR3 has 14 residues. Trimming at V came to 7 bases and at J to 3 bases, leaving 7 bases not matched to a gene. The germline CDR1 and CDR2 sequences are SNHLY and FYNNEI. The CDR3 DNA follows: TGTGCCAGCACAAACGGACAGGGGAACTACGAGCAGTACTTC. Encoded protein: CASTNGQGNYEQYF.

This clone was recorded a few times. CDR3 sequence: CATTGGANQPQHF. In DNA, the CDR3 is TGTGCCACCACCGGAGGGGCTAATCAGCCCCAGCATTTT. The genes are TRBV2 and TRBJ1-5, with D perhaps TRBD1 (5 bases). The CDR3 covers 13 residues. Germline CDR1 and CDR2: SNHLY and FYNNEI. The V and J ends lost 10 bases and 4 bases respectively, with 14 bases between them.

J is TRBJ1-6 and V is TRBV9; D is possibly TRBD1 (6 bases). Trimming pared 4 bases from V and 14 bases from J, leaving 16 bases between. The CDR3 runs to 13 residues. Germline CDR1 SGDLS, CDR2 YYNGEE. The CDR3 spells CASSPQQGSALHF. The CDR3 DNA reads TGTGCCAGCAGCCCTCAACAGGGTTCGGCCCTCCACTTT.

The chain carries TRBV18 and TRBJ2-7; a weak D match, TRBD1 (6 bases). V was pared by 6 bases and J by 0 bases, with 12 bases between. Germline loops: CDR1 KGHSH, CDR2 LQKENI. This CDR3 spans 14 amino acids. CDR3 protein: CASSIQGNSYEQYF. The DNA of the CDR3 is TGTGCCAGCTCCATACAGGGAAACTCCTACGAGCAGTACTTC.

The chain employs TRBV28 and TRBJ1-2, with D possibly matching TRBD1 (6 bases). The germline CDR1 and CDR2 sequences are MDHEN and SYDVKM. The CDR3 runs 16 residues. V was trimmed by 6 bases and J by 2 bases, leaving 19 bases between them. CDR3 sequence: CASRTLTRDMNYGYTF. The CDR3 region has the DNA TGTGCCAGCAGAACACTGACCCGGGACATGAACTATGGCTACACCTTC.

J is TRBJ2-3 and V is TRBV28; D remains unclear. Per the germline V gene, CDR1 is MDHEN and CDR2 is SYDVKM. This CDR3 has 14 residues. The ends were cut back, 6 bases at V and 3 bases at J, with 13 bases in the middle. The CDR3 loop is CASSSISLTDTQYF. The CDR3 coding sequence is TGTGCCAGCAGCTCTATTTCGCTTACAGATACGCAGTATTTT.

The CDR3 DNA reads TGTGCCAGTAGTAGGGCGGGAGGGTCTGGTTCCTACGAGCAGTACTTC. Translating gives CASSRAGGSGSYEQYF. The rearrangement links TRBV19 to TRBJ2-7, with 9 nucleotides matching TRBD2. CDR3 length: 16 residues. The V segment lost 4 bases and the J segment 1 base; nucleotides outside the gene matches: 8. Germline V gene data show CDR1 as LNHDA and CDR2 as SQIVND (reference sequence). Variable domain in full (rest from reference TRBV19 and TRBJ2-7): DGGITQSPKYLFRKEGQNVTLSCEQNLNHDAMYWYRQDPGQGLRLIYYSQIVNDFQKGDIAEGYSVSREKKESFPLTVTSAQKNPTAFYLCASSRAGGSGSYEQYFGPGTRLTVT.

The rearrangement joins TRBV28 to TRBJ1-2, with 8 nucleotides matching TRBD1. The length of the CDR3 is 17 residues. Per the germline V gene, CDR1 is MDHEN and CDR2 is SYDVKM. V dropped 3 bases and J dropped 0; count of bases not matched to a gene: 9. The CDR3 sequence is CASSFSSGTGPNYGYTF. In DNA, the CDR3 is TGTGCCAGCAGTTTTTCTAGTGGGACAGGCCCTAACTATGGCTACACCTTC.

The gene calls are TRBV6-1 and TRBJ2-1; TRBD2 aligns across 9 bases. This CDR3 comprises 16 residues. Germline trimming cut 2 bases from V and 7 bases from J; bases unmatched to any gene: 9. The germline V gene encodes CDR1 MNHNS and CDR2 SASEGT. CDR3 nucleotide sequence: TGTGCCAGCAGTGAAATTCCTAGCGGGACTGGAAATGAGCAGTTCTTC. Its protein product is CASSEIPSGTGNEQFF.

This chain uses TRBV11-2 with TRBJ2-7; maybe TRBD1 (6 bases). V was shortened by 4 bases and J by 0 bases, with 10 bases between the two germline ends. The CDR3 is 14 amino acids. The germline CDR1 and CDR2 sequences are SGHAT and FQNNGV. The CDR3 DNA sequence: TGTGCCAGCAGCTCCGACAGGAACTCCTACGAGCAGTACTTC. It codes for CASSSDRNSYEQYF. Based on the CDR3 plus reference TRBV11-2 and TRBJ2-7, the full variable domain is EAGVAQSPRYKIIEKRQSVAFWCNPISGHATLYWYQQILGQGPKLLIQFQNNGVVDDSQLPKDRFSAERLKGVDSTLKIQPAKLEDSAVYLCASSSDRNSYEQYFGPGTRLTVT.

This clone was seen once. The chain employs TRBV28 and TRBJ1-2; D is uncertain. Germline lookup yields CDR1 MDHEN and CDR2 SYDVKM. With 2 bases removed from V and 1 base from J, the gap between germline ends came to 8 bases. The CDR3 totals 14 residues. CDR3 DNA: TGTGCCAGCAGTTTAACCGGCAGTAACTATGGCTACACCTTC. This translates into CASSLTGSNYGYTF.

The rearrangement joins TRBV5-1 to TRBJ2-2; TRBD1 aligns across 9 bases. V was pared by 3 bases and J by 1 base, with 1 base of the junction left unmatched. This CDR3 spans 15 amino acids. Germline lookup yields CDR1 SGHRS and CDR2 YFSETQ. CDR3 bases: TGCGCCAGCAGCTGGGACAGGGAGAACACCGGGGAGCTGTTTTTT. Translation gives CASSWDRENTGELFF.

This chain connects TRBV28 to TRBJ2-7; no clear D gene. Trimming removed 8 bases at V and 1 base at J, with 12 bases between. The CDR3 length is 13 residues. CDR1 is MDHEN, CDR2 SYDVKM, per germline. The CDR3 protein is CASGLTPSYEQYF. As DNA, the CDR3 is TGTGCCAGCGGCCTTACTCCGTCCTACGAGCAGTACTTC.

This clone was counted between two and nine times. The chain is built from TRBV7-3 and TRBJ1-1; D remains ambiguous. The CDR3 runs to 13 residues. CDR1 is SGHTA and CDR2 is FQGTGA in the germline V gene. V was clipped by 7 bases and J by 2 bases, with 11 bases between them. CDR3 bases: TGTGCCAGCACCATTCGACAAAACACTGAAGCTTTCTTT. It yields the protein CASTIRQNTEAFF.

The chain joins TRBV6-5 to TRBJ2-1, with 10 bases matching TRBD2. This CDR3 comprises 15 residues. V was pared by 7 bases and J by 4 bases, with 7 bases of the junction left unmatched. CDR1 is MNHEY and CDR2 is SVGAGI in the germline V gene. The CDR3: CASIKTSGAYNEQFF. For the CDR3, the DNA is TGTGCCAGCATAAAAACTAGCGGGGCTTACAATGAGCAGTTCTTC.

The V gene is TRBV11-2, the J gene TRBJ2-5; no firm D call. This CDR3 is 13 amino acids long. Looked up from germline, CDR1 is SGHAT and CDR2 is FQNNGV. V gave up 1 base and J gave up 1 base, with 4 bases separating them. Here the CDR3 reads CASSLGSQETQYF. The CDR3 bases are TGTGCCAGCAGCTTAGGGAGCCAAGAGACCCAGTACTTC.

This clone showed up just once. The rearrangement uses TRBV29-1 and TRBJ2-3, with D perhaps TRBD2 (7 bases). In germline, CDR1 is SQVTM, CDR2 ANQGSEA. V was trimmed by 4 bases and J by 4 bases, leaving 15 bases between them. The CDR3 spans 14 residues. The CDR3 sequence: CSVGWRGGADTQYF. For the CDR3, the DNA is TGCAGCGTTGGATGGAGGGGGGGGGCAGATACGCAGTATTTT.

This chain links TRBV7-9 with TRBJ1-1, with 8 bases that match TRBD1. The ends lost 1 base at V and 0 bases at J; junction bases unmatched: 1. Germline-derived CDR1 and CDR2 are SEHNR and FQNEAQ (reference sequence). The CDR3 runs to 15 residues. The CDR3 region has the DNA TGTGCCAGCAGCTTAGTGGGACAGGTGAACACTGAAGCTTTCTTT. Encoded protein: CASSLVGQVNTEAFF.

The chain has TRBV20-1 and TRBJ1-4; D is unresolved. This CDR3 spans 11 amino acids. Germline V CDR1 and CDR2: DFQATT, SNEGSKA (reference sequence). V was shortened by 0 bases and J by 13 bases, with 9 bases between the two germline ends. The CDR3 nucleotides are TGCAGTGCTAGAGATTTAGACCGACTGTTTTTT. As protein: CSARDLDRLFF.

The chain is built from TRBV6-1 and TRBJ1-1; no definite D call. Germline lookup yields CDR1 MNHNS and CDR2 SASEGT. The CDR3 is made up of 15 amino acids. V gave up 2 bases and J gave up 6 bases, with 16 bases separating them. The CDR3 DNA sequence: TGTGCCAGCAGTGAATCTATCGGGTATTATGCTGAAGCTTTCTTT. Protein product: CASSESIGYYAEAFF.

CDR3 sequence: CASSLAGTGDEKLFF. The CDR3 nucleotides are TGTGCCAGCAGTCTGGCCGGGACAGGGGACGAAAAACTGTTTTTT. The chain has TRBV28 and TRBJ1-4; 10 nucleotides align to TRBD1. CDR3 length: 15 amino acids. The ends lost 5 bases at V and 8 bases at J; junction bases unmatched: 8. Germline values: CDR1 MDHEN, CDR2 SYDVKM.